Each of the 26 T cell receptor beta chains below was sequenced from the same sample in a study of vaccination and CD4 T cells after COVID-19. The treatment: roughly 10-day PBMC culture with coronavirus spike peptide pools or control peptides (ViraFEST assay). An Oncomine TCR Beta short-read assay was used to sequence the DNA from cultured CD4+ T cells. TCRdb reprocessed the PCR reads via MiXCR and lists one record per CDR3 protein. In the table there are around 15,000 distinct CDR3 sequences, 73% of which are singletons. No cognate antigen is known for these TCRs. Material: CD4+ T cells from blood, cultured in vitro. Source of these receptors: a human donor who had recovered from COVID-19.

The rearrangement uses TRBV15 and TRBJ1-2; no firm D call. There are 14 residues in the CDR3. The germline V gene encodes CDR1 LNHNV and CDR2 YYDKDF (reference sequence). Trimming left V 0 bases short and J 6 bases short, with 11 bases between. CDR3: CATSRDFGSNGYTF. CDR3 nucleotide sequence: TGTGCCACCAGCAGAGATTTCGGAAGTAATGGCTACACCTTC.

The J gene is TRBJ2-7, the V gene TRBV6-1, with 7 bases aligning to TRBD1. The ends lost 4 bases at V and 2 bases at J; junction bases unmatched: 5. This CDR3 has 14 amino acids. The germline gives CDR1 MNHNS, CDR2 SASEGT. This CDR3 reads CASSARDSAYEQYF. In DNA, the CDR3 is TGTGCCAGCAGTGCTAGGGACAGTGCCTACGAGCAGTACTTC.

The chain uses TRBV6-1 and TRBJ2-7; 14 positions match TRBD2. Germline lookup yields CDR1 MNHNS and CDR2 SASEGT. The CDR3 runs 17 residues. With V trimmed by 6 bases and J by 4 bases, 11 bases remained unmatched. CDR3 coding DNA: TGTGCCAGCAGCTCAGCCGGGACTAGCGGGAGAGGTTACGAGCAGTACTTC. Its protein product is CASSSAGTSGRGYEQYF.

Sample share makes this clonotype medium-sized. The DNA for the CDR3 is TGTGCCAGCAGTTACTCGATCGAGGGAGGTGAAGCTTTCTTT. Translation: CASSYSIEGGEAFF. This chain links TRBV6-5 with TRBJ1-1; D is ambiguous. V was clipped by 0 bases and J by 7 bases, with 12 bases between them. This CDR3 is built from 14 residues. Germline CDR1 reads MNHEY; CDR2 reads SVGAGI.

This clonotype was counted between two and nine times. This chain connects TRBV7-2 to TRBJ1-5; 8 bases map to TRBD1. Germline assignment: CDR1 SGHTA and CDR2 FQGNSA. The length of the CDR3 is 14 residues. Trimming at V came to 5 bases and at J to 6 bases, leaving 6 bases not matched to a gene. The CDR3 sequence: CASSPQTGVQPQHF. CDR3 sequence (DNA): TGTGCCAGCAGCCCCCAGACAGGGGTTCAGCCCCAGCATTTT.

The rearrangement uses TRBV5-6 and TRBJ1-5; 12 bases match TRBD1. Germline-derived CDR1 and CDR2 are SGHDT and YYEEEE. With V trimmed by 0 bases and J by 4 bases, 11 bases remained unmatched. This CDR3 is built from 19 residues. The CDR3 sequence: CASSLVGTGGLPGNQPQHF. Here the CDR3 DNA reads TGTGCCAGCAGCTTGGTCGGGACAGGGGGCTTGCCGGGGAATCAGCCCCAGCATTTT.

The genes are TRBV11-2 and TRBJ1-2; 11 bases are a match to TRBD1. Germline CDR1 is SGHAT and CDR2 is FQNNGV. J was trimmed by 7 bases and V by 5 bases; bases with no gene match: 3. This CDR3 is built from 13 residues. The CDR3 loop reads CASSHGQGAGYTF. CDR3 DNA sequence: TGTGCCAGCAGCCATGGACAGGGGGCTGGCTACACCTTC.

The chain uses TRBV5-1 and TRBJ1-1, with D possibly matching TRBD1 (6 bases). Germline V gene data show CDR1 as SGHRS and CDR2 as YFSETQ. The CDR3 extends over 13 amino acids. Between the trimmed V and J ends, which lost 0 bases and 3 bases, there was a span of 6 bases. The CDR3 DNA reads TGCGCCAGCAGCTTGGGGGGGCACACTGAAGCTTTCTTT. Translated, it gives CASSLGGHTEAFF.

The rearrangement uses TRBV7-2 and TRBJ1-2, with D possibly TRBD1 on 5 matching bases. CDR3 length: 15 residues. The V end was cut by 5 bases, the J end by 3 bases, with 16 bases between. Germline CDR1 reads SGHTA; CDR2 reads FQGNSA. DNA for the CDR3: TGTGCCAGCAGCCCTGACCGTAGGGGCGACTATGGCTACACCTTC. Its translation is CASSPDRRGDYGYTF.

This chain connects TRBV6-1 to TRBJ2-1; D is perhaps TRBD2 (5 bases). The CDR3 covers 14 residues. With 6 bases removed from V and 10 bases from J, the gap between germline ends came to 19 bases. Germline CDR1 MNHNS, CDR2 SASEGT. The chain's CDR3 is CASRADLVVAEQFF. As DNA, the CDR3 is TGTGCCAGCAGGGCGGACTTAGTGGTCGCCGAGCAGTTCTTC.

There are a few counts of this clonotype. The chain joins TRBV28 to TRBJ1-5; D may be TRBD1 (5 bases). The germline CDR1 and CDR2 sequences are MDHEN and SYDVKM. V shed 2 bases and J shed 3 bases, with 11 bases lying between them. There are 15 residues in the CDR3. The CDR3 region has the DNA TGTGCCAGCAGTTTAAGCGGGGCCTTCAATCAGCCCCAGCATTTT. Its translation is CASSLSGAFNQPQHF.

This chain links TRBV6-2 or TRBV6-3 with TRBJ2-7, with 9 bases aligning to TRBD2. With V trimmed by 5 bases and J by 4 bases, 9 bases remained unmatched. Germline lookup yields CDR1 MNHEY and CDR2 SVGEGT. This CDR3 region has 15 residues. CDR3 DNA: TGTGCCAGCAGTATACCGGGACTAGCTATATACGAGCAGTACTTC. This gives the protein CASSIPGLAIYEQYF.

This chain connects TRBV20-1 to TRBJ1-5; D is unclear. The ends were cut back, 2 bases at V and 0 bases at J, with 5 bases in the middle. CDR1 DFQATT and CDR2 SNEGSKA come from the germline V gene (reference sequence). CDR3 length: 13 amino acids. The CDR3, as DNA: TGCAGTGCTAGACACCCTAGCAATCAGCCCCAGCATTTT. This gives the protein CSARHPSNQPQHF.

Written as DNA, the CDR3 is TGTGCCAGCAGCCGATTGGTAGCTTTCTTT. This gives the protein CASSRLVAFF. The genes are TRBV7-2 and TRBJ1-1; the D is unclear. The CDR3 is 10 amino acids. Germline loops: CDR1 SGHTA, CDR2 FQGNSA. Trimming pared 5 bases from V and 10 bases from J, leaving 8 bases between.

The chain recombines TRBV15 with TRBJ1-2; no reliable D call. The V end lost 1 base, the J end lost 6 bases, and 15 bases lay between the germline ends. The CDR3 extends over 15 amino acids. Germline V gene data show CDR1 as LNHNV and CDR2 as YYDKDF (reference sequence). CDR3 residues: CATSRGRSLSDGYTF. The CDR3 DNA reads as TGTGCCACCAGCAGAGGACGATCTCTTAGCGATGGCTACACCTTC.

The chain employs TRBV11-2 and TRBJ1-1, with D tentatively TRBD1 (6 bases). CDR1 is SGHAT and CDR2 is FQNNGV in the germline V gene. This CDR3 is 13 amino acids long. The ends were cut back, 5 bases at V and 11 bases at J, with 18 bases in the middle. CDR3 residues: CASSPWRGALAFF. The CDR3 DNA is TGTGCCAGCAGCCCCTGGCGGGGGGCCTTGGCTTTCTTT.

This chain links TRBV28 with TRBJ2-7, with a tentative D call TRBD2 (6 bases). TRBJ2-5 explains the end of the DNA better; the J call may be wrong. The length of the CDR3 is 14 residues. CDR1 MDHEN and CDR2 SYDVKM come from the germline V gene. The DNA for the CDR3 is TGTGCCAGCACCCTGGGGGACTCAAGGAAGACCCAGTACTTC. It is translated as CASTLGDSRKTQYF.

The V gene is TRBV2, the J gene TRBJ1-3, with 7 bases aligning to TRBD1. V was clipped by 7 bases and J by 0 bases; unmatched bases: 6. From germline, CDR1 is SNHLY and CDR2 FYNNEI. This CDR3 has 15 amino acids. Here the CDR3 reads CASTTQGSSGNTIYF. The CDR3 nucleotides read TGTGCCAGCACCACACAGGGGAGCTCTGGAAACACCATATATTTT.

The rearrangement links TRBV24-1 to TRBJ1-2; D gene ambiguous. Germline CDR1 is KGHDR and CDR2 is SFDVKD. This CDR3 is built from 11 residues. V dropped 3 bases and J dropped 14 bases, with 12 bases sitting between them. In DNA form, the CDR3 reads TGTGCCACCAGTGATGGCCGGCTACAGACCTTC. Its translation is CATSDGRLQTF.

J is TRBJ1-1 and V is TRBV10-3; D is undetermined. The germline gives CDR1 ENHRY, CDR2 SYGVKD. This CDR3 is built from 12 residues. V dropped 4 bases and J dropped 5 bases, with 8 bases sitting between them. DNA for the CDR3: TGTGCCATCAGTGGGGTGTCAACTGAAGCTTTCTTT. Its protein is CAISGVSTEAFF.

This clonotype is medium-sized. This sequence joins TRBV20-1 and TRBJ2-7; possibly TRBD2 for D (6 bases). With 3 bases removed from V and 0 bases from J, the gap between germline ends came to 12 bases. The germline V gene has CDR1 DFQATT and CDR2 SNEGSKA (reference sequence). This CDR3 region has 14 residues. CDR3 residues: CSASRERNSYEQYF. In DNA form, the CDR3 reads TGCAGTGCTAGTCGGGAGAGGAACTCCTACGAGCAGTACTTC.

The chain employs TRBV6-5 and TRBJ2-7; TRBD1 aligns across 8 bases. Germline trimming cut 0 bases from V and 2 bases from J; bases unmatched to any gene: 3. Germline V gene lookup returns CDR1 MNHEY and CDR2 SVGAGI. The CDR3 is 15 amino acids. CDR3 in amino acids: CASSYSIQGAYEQYF. The CDR3 DNA reads as TGTGCCAGCAGTTACTCGATACAGGGGGCCTACGAGCAGTACTTC.

This clonotype turned up a few times. This rearrangement joins TRBV30 to TRBJ1-2, with TRBD1 identical over 7 bases. The CDR3 is 15 amino acids. Germline V lookup: CDR1 GTSNPN, CDR2 SVGIG (reference sequence). Losses at the gene ends were 1 base for V and 2 bases for J; bases not matched to a gene: 7. CDR3 in DNA: TGTGCCTGGAGTGGAGGGCAGGGGGGAAACTATGGCTACACCTTC. It translates to CAWSGGQGGNYGYTF.

The CDR3 here is CASTVGPLQNEQYF. The CDR3 DNA reads TGTGCCAGCACCGTGGGGCCTCTGCAGAACGAGCAGTACTTC. The chain combines TRBV2 with TRBJ2-7; tentative D call: TRBD1 (5 bases). The V end was cut by 7 bases, the J end by 5 bases, with 18 bases between. Germline V lookup: CDR1 SNHLY, CDR2 FYNNEI. The CDR3 sequence is 14 residues long.

The V gene is TRBV6-1, the J gene TRBJ2-5, with a tentative D call TRBD2 (6 bases). The germline V gene encodes CDR1 MNHNS and CDR2 SASEGT. Trimming cost V 3 bases and J 0 bases, with 14 bases left between them. This CDR3 region has 16 residues. CDR3 sequence reads: CASSDLVAAYQETQYF. Written as DNA, the CDR3 is TGTGCCAGCAGTGATCTGGTAGCGGCGTACCAAGAGACCCAGTACTTC.

The chain carries TRBV19 and TRBJ1-5; D uncertain. Germline loops: CDR1 LNHDA, CDR2 SQIVND (reference sequence). The CDR3 extends over 14 amino acids. Deletions cut 5 bases from V and 0 bases from J, with 8 bases between. CDR3 in amino acids: CASSRADSNQPQHF. The DNA for the CDR3 is TGTGCCAGTAGTCGGGCGGATAGCAATCAGCCCCAGCATTTT. Filled out from reference TRBV19 and TRBJ1-5, the complete variable domain reads DGGITQSPKYLFRKEGQNVTLSCEQNLNHDAMYWYRQDPGQGLRLIYYSQIVNDFQKGDIAEGYSVSREKKESFPLTVTSAQKNPTAFYLCASSRADSNQPQHFGDGTRLSIL.